Listed here are 18 T cell receptor beta chains from one sample, sequenced in a study of graft-versus-host responses after intestinal transplantation. The method was immunoSEQ multiplex PCR; TCRdb's version includes in-frame clones alone and lacks a portion of them. The profile shows 15,000 to 20,000 clones, roughly a third of them singletons. The sample consisted of alloreactive CD4+ T cells from a mixed lymphocyte reaction culture, taken before transplantation. Subset given: CFSE-low proliferating T cells sorted from approximately 6-day pre-transplant mixed lymphocyte reaction (GvH or HvG direction). The source is a human patient who was an organ donor for intestinal transplantation.

The chain is built from TRBV21-1 and TRBJ2-2; the listed D gene, TRBD1, was not tested against the DNA. TRBV21-1 is a pseudogene segment. The length of the CDR3 is 16 residues. This CDR3 reads CASSKDPGQDTGELFF. The CDR3 nucleotides read TGTGCCAGCAGCAAAGATCCGGGACAGGACACCGGGGAGCTGTTTTTT.

This clone was seen a few times. The chain is built from TRBV5-1 and TRBJ2-3; 15 nucleotides line up with TRBD2. The CDR3 extends over 21 amino acids. CDR1 is SGHRS and CDR2 is YFSETQ in the germline V gene. V trimming: 4 bases; J trimming: 3 bases; junction bases outside the gene matches: 18. CDR3 nucleotides: TGCGCCAGCAGCAAAGGACTAGCGGGAGGGCCGGGTTCGTATGAGACAGATACGCAGTATTTT. This encodes CASSKGLAGGPGSYETDTQYF.

J is TRBJ2-5 and V is TRBV4-1; D unclear. V shed 4 bases and J shed 4 bases, with 10 bases lying between them. Germline assignment: CDR1 MGHRA and CDR2 YSYEKL. This CDR3 has 13 amino acids. The CDR3 loop is CASSRTLGETQYF. The CDR3 DNA follows: TGCGCCAGCAGCCGGACCCTCGGAGAGACCCAGTACTTC.

V and J are TRBV7-9 and TRBJ1-1, with D possibly matching TRBD1 (6 bases). The CDR3 is 15 residues long. CDR1 and CDR2 from the germline V gene are SEHNR and FQNEAQ (reference sequence). The germline V and J ends were trimmed by 5 bases and 2 bases, with 15 bases remaining between them. CDR3: CASSLFWGGNTEAFF. The CDR3 nucleotides read TGTGCCAGCAGCCTATTTTGGGGGGGCAACACTGAAGCTTTCTTT.

The chain uses TRBV7-3 and TRBJ2-7; TRBD2 aligns across 7 bases. The CDR3 runs 14 residues. Losses at the gene ends were 5 bases for V and 6 bases for J; bases not matched to a gene: 10. CDR1 and CDR2 from the germline V gene are SGHTA and FQGTGA. CDR3 amino acids: CASSHYPGGGEQYF. The CDR3 DNA sequence: TGTGCCAGCAGCCATTATCCGGGAGGAGGCGAGCAGTACTTC.

This clone showed up just a few times. The rearrangement links TRBV7-8 to TRBJ2-2; the match to TRBD1 covers 7 bases. J was trimmed by 4 bases and V by 2 bases; bases with no gene match: 4. The length of the CDR3 is 15 residues. In germline, CDR1 is SGHVS, CDR2 FQNEAQ. The chain's CDR3 is CASSLFTGATGELFF. CDR3 in DNA: TGTGCCAGCAGCTTATTTACAGGGGCCACCGGGGAGCTGTTTTTT.

There are a few counts of this clone. The chain couples TRBV28 to TRBJ1-1, with 9 bases identical to TRBD1. Trimming took 3 bases from V and 11 from J; bases not matched to a gene: 7. Germline lookup yields CDR1 MDHEN and CDR2 SYDVKM. This CDR3 is 13 amino acids long. The CDR3 loop is CASSFPGTGKAFF. The CDR3 DNA sequence: TGTGCCAGCAGTTTCCCGGGGACAGGGAAGGCTTTCTTT.

This clone was seen a few times. The chain combines TRBV9 with TRBJ2-5; 7 bases align to TRBD1. CDR3 length: 13 amino acids. CDR1 is SGDLS and CDR2 is YYNGEE in the germline V gene. The V and J ends lost 2 bases and 5 bases, in that order; junction bases with no gene match: 3. The CDR3 DNA is TGTGCCAGCAGCGTCTCACAGGGGGAGACCCAGTACTTC. Its translation: CASSVSQGETQYF.

The V call is TRBV9, the J call TRBJ2-3, with 14 bases identical to TRBD2. The CDR3 spans 18 residues. Per the germline V gene, CDR1 is SGDLS and CDR2 is YYNGEE. V lost 0 bases and J lost 0; bases outside the gene matches: 3. CDR3 protein: CASSVGRLAGGSTDTQYF. In DNA form, the CDR3 reads TGTGCCAGCAGCGTAGGCCGACTAGCGGGAGGGAGCACAGATACGCAGTATTTT.

V is TRBV7-9 and J is TRBJ2-5; 15 positions agree with TRBD2. Looked up from germline, CDR1 is SEHNR and CDR2 is FQNEAQ (reference sequence). The V gene end was trimmed by 5 bases and the J gene end by 2 bases; junction bases not matched to a gene: 9. This CDR3 has 18 amino acids. CDR3 in DNA: TGTGCCAGCAGCCTACGGACTAGCGGGAGGGCGGTGCAAGAGACCCAGTACTTC. It encodes CASSLRTSGRAVQETQYF.

This chain links TRBV6-6 with TRBJ2-3, with 12 bases identical to TRBD2. The CDR3 is made up of 15 amino acids. After removal of 5 bases from V and 5 bases from J, the junction contained 5 bases not matched to a gene. CDR1 is MNHNY, CDR2 SVGAGI, per germline (reference sequence). The CDR3 coding sequence is TGTGCCAGCAGTAGACTAGCGGGAGCGGGAGATACGCAGTATTTT. Its protein is CASSRLAGAGDTQYF.

This clone has only a few counts. The genes are TRBV6-6 and TRBJ2-3, with D perhaps TRBD2 (7 bases). From germline, CDR1 is MNHNY and CDR2 SVGAGI (reference sequence). V dropped 2 bases and J dropped 0 bases, with 12 bases sitting between them. This CDR3 has 16 amino acids. CDR3: CASSYPRGGSTDTQYF. CDR3 nucleotides: TGTGCCAGCAGTTACCCGAGGGGGGGGAGCACAGATACGCAGTATTTT.

This clone was seen more than once but under ten times. The chain recombines TRBV4-1 with TRBJ2-3; D remains unclear. The CDR3 loop spans 17 amino acids. V shed 0 bases and J shed 4 bases, with 17 bases lying between them. Germline CDR1 MGHRA, CDR2 YSYEKL. CDR3 in DNA: TGCGCCAGCAGCCAAGACCGGTCCCGAGGAATCCCAGATACGCAGTATTTT. It encodes CASSQDRSRGIPDTQYF.

The chain has TRBV5-1 and TRBJ2-5, with 9 positions matching TRBD1. The CDR3 extends over 16 amino acids. V lost 4 bases to trimming and J lost 5 bases; unmatched junction nucleotides: 12. CDR1 and CDR2 (germline): SGHRS, YFSETQ. The CDR3 nucleotides read TGCGCCAGCAGCGCCGGATGGACAGGGGAGCGGGAGACCCAGTACTTC. It specifies CASSAGWTGERETQYF.

The V and J genes are TRBV19 and TRBJ1-2, with 11 bases identical to TRBD1. V was pared by 4 bases and J by 3 bases, with 1 base of the junction left unmatched. The CDR3 is 14 residues long. Per the germline V gene, CDR1 is LNHDA and CDR2 is SQIVND (reference sequence). The CDR3 region has the DNA TGTGCCAGTAGTAGGACAGGGGGCTACTATGGCTACACCTTC. It codes for CASSRTGGYYGYTF.

This clone was found a few times. The CDR3 protein is CASSLGGFYNQETQYF. In nucleotides, the CDR3 is TGCGCCAGCAGCTTGGGGGGGTTTTACAACCAAGAGACCCAGTACTTC. The V and J genes are TRBV5-1 and TRBJ2-5; either TRBD1 or TRBD2 may supply D (5 bases each). The CDR3 length is 16 residues. The germline V gene encodes CDR1 SGHRS and CDR2 YFSETQ. V was pared by 0 bases and J by 0 bases, with 12 bases between.

This chain joins TRBV18 and TRBJ2-5; 9 bases are shared with TRBD2. The CDR3 runs 16 residues. From germline, CDR1 is KGHSH and CDR2 LQKENI. After removal of 0 bases from V and 5 bases from J, the junction contained 7 bases not matched to a gene. This chain's CDR3 is CASSPPQAGGGETQYF. The CDR3 DNA reads TGTGCCAGCTCACCACCACAAGCGGGAGGAGGGGAGACCCAGTACTTC.

The table lists this clone with a few counts. The rearrangement uses TRBV7-9 and TRBJ1-3; D not resolved. V was trimmed by 0 bases and J by 0 bases, leaving 6 bases between them. Looked up from germline, CDR1 is SEHNR and CDR2 is FQNEAQ (reference sequence). This CDR3 is built from 15 residues. The CDR3 is CASSLAGFSGNTIYF. In DNA, the CDR3 is TGTGCCAGCAGCTTAGCGGGCTTCTCTGGAAACACCATATATTTT.